This TCR beta chain is from a study of cytomegalovirus exposure and HLA in healthy donors. A word on this clone: Its antigen is not identified.

Study-wide findings and caveats: TCR beta chain V- and J-gene trimming was linked, in a later analysis, to a missense variant in DCLRE1C.

Researchers ran the PCR with 60 Vbeta and 13 Jbeta primers. This table comes from immunoSEQ multiplex PCR, and its TCRdb copy is limited to in-frame clones, with some not included. The top ten clones hold less than 3.5% of a sample with 100,000 to 150,000 clones, roughly 84% of them seen once. Trimming removed 1 base from V and 0 bases from J; junction bases left unmatched: 5. From germline, CDR1 is SGHVS and CDR2 FNYEAQ. The CDR3 has 18 residues. The specimen sequenced was PBMCs. The chain couples TRBV7-6 to TRBJ2-1, with 11 nucleotides matching TRBD2. This TCR was sampled from a man between 50 and 59 years old in good health and CMV-seronegative. The CDR3 coding sequence is TGTGCCAGCAGCTTAGAGACTAGCGGGGTCAGCTCCTACAATGAGCAGTTCTTC. Translation gives CASSLETSGVSSYNEQFF.